The 23 T cell receptor beta chains below come from one sample, sequenced in a study of T-cell memory formation after mild COVID-19. TCRdb analysed the 5' RACE reads with MiXCR anew, one entry per CDR3 protein. This table has 110,000 to 150,000 distinct CDR3 sequences, less than 25% appearing once. Sequencing was done on a sample of PBMCs or a T cell subset sorted from them (not recorded which). The receptors derive from an adult woman who had mild COVID-19 (a few samples of this study predate the infection). Cell type and time point are not known.

This rearrangement joins TRBV29-1 to TRBJ1-1, with D possibly matching TRBD1 (6 bases). The CDR3 consists of 12 residues. In germline, CDR1 is SQVTM, CDR2 ANQGSEA. The V and J ends lost 6 bases and 1 base respectively, with 9 bases between them. The CDR3 nucleotides read TGCAGCGTATGGACAGCGAACACTGAAGCTTTCTTT. Translating gives CSVWTANTEAFF.

J is TRBJ2-1 and V is TRBV5-6; D remains ambiguous. CDR1 is SGHDT and CDR2 is YYEEEE in the germline V gene. The V and J ends lost 0 bases and 7 bases respectively, with 8 bases between them. This CDR3 has 13 residues. The CDR3 DNA sequence: TGTGCCAGCAGCTTGGGTTTGAGTAATGAGCAGTTCTTC. Its protein is CASSLGLSNEQFF.

This clonotype was seen only a few times. The CDR3 reads CASSQGLAPWRDEQFF. CDR3 bases: TGTGCCAGCAGCCAGGGACTAGCGCCCTGGCGGGATGAGCAGTTCTTC. The chain combines TRBV3-1 with TRBJ2-1; TRBD2 matches 10 bases. V trimming: 3 bases; J trimming: 8 bases; junction bases outside the gene matches: 10. The germline V gene encodes CDR1 LGHDT and CDR2 YNNKEL (reference sequence). The CDR3 is 16 amino acids.

The chain links TRBV20-1 to TRBJ2-3; the D is unclear. Germline-derived CDR1 and CDR2 are DFQATT and SNEGSKA (reference sequence). The ends were cut back, 2 bases at V and 0 bases at J, with 18 bases in the middle. The CDR3 runs 17 residues. The CDR3 coding sequence is TGCAGTGCTAGATCGTATCTGCAGAAGAACAGCACAGATACGCAGTATTTT. It encodes CSARSYLQKNSTDTQYF.

In this sample, this clonotype turned up a few times. The chain uses TRBV12-5 and TRBJ2-7, with D possibly being TRBD2 (6 bases). From germline, CDR1 is LGHNT and CDR2 FRNRAP. Trimming stripped 8 bases from V and 2 bases from J, with 13 bases between. CDR3 length: 13 amino acids. Here the CDR3 DNA reads TGTGCTAGTCGATCCGGGAGCACCTACGAGCAGTACTTC. This encodes CASRSGSTYEQYF. Complete variable domain (other parts from reference TRBV12-5 and TRBJ2-7): DARVTQTPRHKVTEMGQEVTMRCQPILGHNTVFWYRQTMMQGLELLAYFRNRAPLDDSGMPKDRFSAEMPDATLATLKIQPSEPRDSAVYFCASRSGSTYEQYFGPGTRLTVT.

A few counts support this clonotype. This chain uses TRBV2 with TRBJ1-6, with a weak D call TRBD1 (5 bases). V was clipped by 7 bases and J by 8 bases, with 9 bases between them. This CDR3 region has 12 residues. CDR1 and CDR2 from the germline V gene are SNHLY and FYNNEI. The CDR3 here is CASTDSYSPLHF. DNA of the CDR3: TGTGCCAGCACCGACAGTTATTCACCCCTCCACTTT.

This chain connects TRBV5-6 to TRBJ2-1; D remains unclear. V lost 0 bases, J lost 5 bases, and 3 bases lay in between. The germline V gene encodes CDR1 SGHDT and CDR2 YYEEEE. The CDR3 extends over 12 amino acids. CDR3 sequence reads: CASSLDDNEQFF. The CDR3 nucleotides read TGTGCCAGCAGCTTGGACGACAATGAGCAGTTCTTC.

This sequence joins TRBV7-2 and TRBJ2-1, with TRBD2 as a possible D gene (6 bases). Germline V gives CDR1 SGHTA, CDR2 FQGNSA. Deletions cut 1 base from V and 4 bases from J, with 11 bases between. The CDR3 runs 15 residues. Here the CDR3 reads CASSLGTSWYNEQFF. The CDR3 DNA sequence: TGTGCCAGCAGCTTAGGCACTAGCTGGTACAATGAGCAGTTCTTC.

This clonotype was seen at least ten times. The chain links TRBV4-3 to TRBJ2-7; TRBD1 might be the D (6 bases). Per germline, CDR1 LGHNA and CDR2 YSLEER. The CDR3 loop spans 15 amino acids. Trimming pared 2 bases from V and 0 bases from J, leaving 11 bases between. CDR3 coding DNA: TGCGCCAGCAGCCAAACAGGGATCCCCTCCTACGAGCAGTACTTC. Translated, it gives CASSQTGIPSYEQYF.

CDR3 nucleotide sequence: TGTGCCAGCAGCCAAGACATCCTAGCGGGAGGCCCCTACAAGCAGTTCTTC. Its translation is CASSQDILAGGPYKQFF. The chain is built from TRBV27 and TRBJ2-1; TRBD2 matches 11 bases. V was clipped by 6 bases and J by 11 bases; unmatched bases: 18. In germline, CDR1 is MNHEY, CDR2 SMNVEV (reference sequence). The CDR3 runs 17 residues.

The V gene is TRBV20-1, the J gene TRBJ2-2; 8 bases are shared with TRBD1. The CDR3 is made up of 14 amino acids. Germline V gives CDR1 DFQATT, CDR2 SNEGSKA (reference sequence). V shed 5 bases, J shed 0 bases, and the junction held 2 bases outside the gene matches. The CDR3 loop reads CSAGDRSNTGELFF. The CDR3, as DNA: TGCAGTGCTGGGGACAGGTCGAACACCGGGGAGCTGTTTTTT.

This clonotype was seen more than once but under ten times. This sequence joins TRBV19 and TRBJ2-7; the match to TRBD2 covers 13 bases. Trimming cost V 6 bases and J 2 bases; bases outside gene matches: 10. The CDR3 is 17 residues long. Germline CDR1 is LNHDA and CDR2 is SQIVND (reference sequence). In nucleotides, the CDR3 is TGTGCCAGTAGGACTAGCGGGAGGTCGGATGGGGCCTACGAGCAGTACTTC. It translates to CASRTSGRSDGAYEQYF.

The chain is built from TRBV7-3 and TRBJ2-7, with a tentative D call TRBD2 (6 bases). V dropped 5 bases and J dropped 5 bases, with 19 bases sitting between them. There are 15 residues in the CDR3. Germline V gives CDR1 SGHTA, CDR2 FQGTGA. This CDR3 reads CASSPWDSRVDEQYF. Here the CDR3 DNA reads TGTGCCAGCAGCCCATGGGACTCCCGGGTTGACGAGCAGTACTTC.

This clonotype was counted between two and nine times. The CDR3 is CASRVGDRGYEQYF. DNA of the CDR3: TGTGCCAGCAGGGTTGGGGACAGGGGCTACGAGCAGTACTTC. V gene TRBV2 combines with J gene TRBJ2-7, with 10 bases that match TRBD1. With V trimmed by 6 bases and J by 3 bases, 5 bases remained unmatched. Per the germline V gene, CDR1 is SNHLY and CDR2 is FYNNEI. The CDR3 has 14 residues. The variable domain in full, with the rest retrieved from reference TRBV2 and TRBJ2-7, is EPEVTQTPSHQVTQMGQEVILRCVPISNHLYFYWYRQILGQKVEFLVSFYNNEISEKSEIFDDQFSVERPDGSNFTLKIRSTKLEDSAMYFCASRVGDRGYEQYFGPGTRLTVT.

The sample holds a few counts of this clonotype. V and J are TRBV4-3 and TRBJ1-2; D ambiguous. V lost 3 bases and J lost 4, with 15 bases in between. Germline assignment: CDR1 LGHNA and CDR2 YSLEER. The CDR3 runs 15 residues. CDR3 region: CASSHRHSGTYGYTF. In nucleotides, the CDR3 is TGCGCCAGCAGCCATAGACACTCAGGCACCTATGGCTACACCTTC.

The chain is built from TRBV2 and TRBJ2-3; 12 positions agree with TRBD2. V was clipped by 5 bases and J by 6 bases; unmatched bases: 12. This CDR3 contains 17 residues. Germline CDR1 SNHLY, CDR2 FYNNEI. CDR3 residues: CASSTTSGGTQSDTQYF. CDR3 coding DNA: TGTGCCAGCAGTACAACTAGCGGGGGGACCCAGAGCGATACGCAGTATTTT.

Only a few counts were recorded for this clonotype. This chain connects TRBV6-2 or TRBV6-3 to TRBJ2-7, with TRBD1 matching over 9 bases. V shed 2 bases, J shed 2 bases, and the junction held 22 bases outside the gene matches. Germline assignment: CDR1 MNHEY and CDR2 SVGEGT. This CDR3 is 21 amino acids long. The CDR3 nucleotides read TGTGCCAGCAGTTACGCCCTGCTGGACAGGGGTTATACTACAGATGCCTACGAGCAGTACTTC. Translation: CASSYALLDRGYTTDAYEQYF.

The chain uses TRBV15 and TRBJ2-2; TRBD1 aligns across 7 bases. The length of the CDR3 is 16 residues. With 1 base clipped from V and 5 bases from J, the junction kept 7 bases outside the gene matches. The germline gives CDR1 LNHNV, CDR2 YYDKDF (reference sequence). In DNA form, the CDR3 reads TGTGCCACCAGCAGAGGTGACAGGGTGAAAACCGGGGAGCTGTTTTTT. Protein sequence: CATSRGDRVKTGELFF. Full variable domain (remainder filled in from reference TRBV15 and TRBJ2-2): DAMVIQNPRYQVTQFGKPVTLSCSQTLNHNVMYWYQQKSSQAPKLLFHYYDKDFNNEADTPDNFQSRRPNTSFCFLDIRSPGLGDTAMYLCATSRGDRVKTGELFFGEGSRLTVL.

The sample holds many counts of this clonotype. The chain employs TRBV3-1 and TRBJ2-1, with D maybe TRBD2 (6 bases). The V end lost 0 bases, the J end lost 0 bases, and 9 bases lay between the germline ends. Germline V gene lookup returns CDR1 LGHDT and CDR2 YNNKEL (reference sequence). The CDR3 extends over 16 amino acids. CDR3 bases: TGTGCCAGCAGCCAAGACCCCGGGGGCTCCTACAATGAGCAGTTCTTC. It codes for CASSQDPGGSYNEQFF.

This clonotype was observed a handful of times. J is TRBJ2-5 and V is TRBV24-1, with 9 positions matching TRBD2. The CDR3 sequence is 16 residues long. J gave up 5 bases and V 0 bases, and 6 bases lay outside the gene matches. Germline V lookup: CDR1 KGHDR, CDR2 SFDVKD. The CDR3 bases are TGTGCCACCAGTGATTTGTCCAGCGGGAGGCGGGAGACCCAGTACTTC. This sequence encodes CATSDLSSGRRETQYF.

This clonotype appeared many times. The V call is TRBV29-1, the J call TRBJ2-1, with 7 bases that match TRBD2. Unmatched junction bases numbered 2, after V lost 6 bases and J lost 9 bases. The CDR3 is made up of 10 amino acids. The germline gives CDR1 SQVTM, CDR2 ANQGSEA. The CDR3 coding sequence is TGCAGCGTACTAGCGAGTGAGCAGTTCTTC. Its translation: CSVLASEQFF.

The J gene is TRBJ2-7, the V gene TRBV20-1; a possible D gene is TRBD1 (6 bases). The CDR3 is made up of 13 amino acids. Trimming removed 6 bases at V and 3 bases at J, with 15 bases between. Per germline, CDR1 DFQATT and CDR2 SNEGSKA (reference sequence). CDR3 nucleotides: TGCAGTGCCCCTACCGGGACAAACTACGAGCAGTACTTC. Amino acids: CSAPTGTNYEQYF.

The chain employs TRBV29-1 and TRBJ1-2; tentative D call: TRBD1 (5 bases). Germline lookup yields CDR1 SQVTM and CDR2 ANQGSEA. The CDR3 is 15 residues long. Trimming left V 1 base short and J 7 bases short, with 19 bases between. The CDR3: CSVEAGWGGGSGYTF. The CDR3 DNA is TGCAGCGTTGAAGCGGGCTGGGGTGGGGGTAGTGGCTACACCTTC.